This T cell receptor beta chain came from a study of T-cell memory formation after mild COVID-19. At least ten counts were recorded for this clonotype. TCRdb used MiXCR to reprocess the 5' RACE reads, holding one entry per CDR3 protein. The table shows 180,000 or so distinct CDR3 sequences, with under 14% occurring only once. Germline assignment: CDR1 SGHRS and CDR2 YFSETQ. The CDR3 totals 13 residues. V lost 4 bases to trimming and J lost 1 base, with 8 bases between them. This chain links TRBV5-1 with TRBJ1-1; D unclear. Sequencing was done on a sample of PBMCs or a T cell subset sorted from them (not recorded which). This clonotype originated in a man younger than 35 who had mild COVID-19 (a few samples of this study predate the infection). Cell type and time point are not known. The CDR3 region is CASSPEPNTEAFF. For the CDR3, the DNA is TGCGCCAGCAGCCCTGAACCGAACACTGAAGCTTTCTTT. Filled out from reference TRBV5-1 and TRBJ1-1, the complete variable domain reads KAGVTQTPRYLIKTRGQQVTLSCSPISGHRSVSWYQQTPGQGLQFLFEYFSETQRNKGNFPGRFSGRQFSNSRSEMNVSTLELGDSALYLCASSPEPNTEAFFGQGTRLTVV.